This TCR beta chain was captured by sequencing in a study of CD8+ T cells in alopecia areata. V shed 8 bases and J shed 6 bases, with 17 bases lying between them. The CDR3 totals 14 residues. Per the germline V gene, CDR1 is MNHEY and CDR2 is SVGAGI. Extraction of RNA preceded its reverse transcription into cDNA, which served as the sequencing template. Libraries were prepared by immunoSEQ multiplex PCR; TCRdb keeps only in-frame clonotypes and omits some of them. The data hold about 11,000 clones, with roughly 59% observed a single time. Researchers gathered lesional scalp punch biopsies and peripheral blood from patients with alopecia areata. This clone was seen more than once but under ten times.

This sample comprised skin, obtained at week 0. This chain joins TRBV6-5 and TRBJ1-5, with D possibly TRBD1 on 6 matching bases. This TCR was recovered from a human donor with alopecia areata. This CDR3 reads CASRSGGEGQPQHF. CDR3 in DNA: TGTGCCAGCCGGTCGGGGGGCGAGGGTCAGCCCCAGCATTTT.